Listed below are T cell receptor beta chains from one sample, sequenced in a study of T cell repertoires in cytomegalovirus infection. TCRdb fed the reads into MiXCR, producing one record per CDR3 protein. The sample has approximately 300,000 distinct CDR3 sequences, almost 30% seen once. The antigens these receptors bind are not known. The input for sequencing was cultured PBMCs, taken from culture after CMV antigen stimulation. The receptor set was obtained from a human donor in good health (CMV status not recorded). Some clones in this sample may be carry-over from other donors' samples. The CDR3 runs from the conserved cysteine through the conserved F or W. A D gene is named only where the DNA matches it firmly. Not every row has a clone size; where given, it reads once, few, many or a size class.

v_call: TRBV7-9
d_call: -
clone_size: -
j_call: TRBJ1-1
cdr3_aa: CASSLGLRPMNTEAFF
cdr3_nt: TGTGCCAGCAGCTTAGGTCTCCGCCCAATGAACACTGAAGCTTTCTTT

v_call: TRBV27
d_call: -
clone_size: few
j_call: TRBJ2-3
cdr3_aa: CASSGAASTDTQYF
cdr3_nt: TGTGCCAGCAGTGGAGCGGCTAGCACAGATACGCAGTATTTT

v_call: TRBV4-1
d_call: TRBD2
clone_size: once
j_call: TRBJ2-7
cdr3_aa: CASSQDLGGAGLSYEQYF
cdr3_nt: TGCGCCAGCAGCCAAGACCTGGGAGGGGCAGGACTCTCCTACGAGCAGTACTTC

v_call: TRBV3-1
d_call: -
clone_size: few
j_call: TRBJ1-2
cdr3_aa: CASSQDRYYTF
cdr3_nt: TGTGCCAGCAGCCAGGACAGATACTACACCTTC

v_call: TRBV10-3
d_call: -
clone_size: -
j_call: TRBJ2-7
cdr3_aa: CAISDGAYEQYF
cdr3_nt: TGTGCCATCAGTGATGGTGCCTACGAGCAGTACTTC

v_call: TRBV24-1
d_call: -
clone_size: -
j_call: TRBJ1-1
cdr3_aa: CATSDPQNTEAFF
cdr3_nt: TGTGCCACCAGTGATCCTCAGAACACTGAAGCTTTCTTT

v_call: TRBV6-1
d_call: -
clone_size: once
j_call: TRBJ1-6
cdr3_aa: CASSEGVGNGSPLHF
cdr3_nt: TGTGCCAGCAGTGAAGGGGTAGGGAATGGATCACCCCTCCACTTT

v_call: TRBV3-1
d_call: -
clone_size: -
j_call: TRBJ1-2
cdr3_aa: CASSQEGGFGLDGYTF
cdr3_nt: TGTGCCAGCAGCCAAGAGGGGGGGTTTGGTCTGGATGGCTACACCTTC

v_call: TRBV7-6
d_call: TRBD2
clone_size: few
j_call: TRBJ2-5
cdr3_aa: CASSRNLIAGGEETQYF
cdr3_nt: TGTGCCAGCAGCCGGAATCTCATAGCGGGAGGAGAAGAGACCCAGTACTTC

v_call: TRBV7-2
d_call: TRBD2
clone_size: many
j_call: TRBJ2-1
cdr3_aa: CASSSRPSSGRYNEQFF
cdr3_nt: TGTGCCAGCAGCTCCCGCCCGTCGAGCGGGAGATACAATGAGCAGTTCTTC

v_call: TRBV6-2/TRBV6-3
d_call: TRBD2
clone_size: few
j_call: TRBJ2-3
cdr3_aa: CASSSAGLAQYF
cdr3_nt: TGTGCCAGCAGCTCAGCGGGACTAGCGCAGTATTTT

v_call: TRBV5-1
d_call: -
clone_size: -
j_call: TRBJ2-5
cdr3_aa: CASSLETGVETQYF
cdr3_nt: TGCGCCAGCAGCTTGGAGACGGGTGTAGAGACCCAGTACTTC

v_call: TRBV6-4
d_call: -
clone_size: -
j_call: TRBJ2-1
cdr3_aa: CASSEGLQAASSYNEQFF
cdr3_nt: TGTGCCAGCAGTGAAGGCCTACAGGCGGCGAGCTCCTACAATGAGCAGTTCTTC

v_call: TRBV4-2
d_call: -
clone_size: few
j_call: TRBJ1-2
cdr3_aa: CASSRQGGEGYTF
cdr3_nt: TGTGCCAGCAGCCGTCAGGGAGGGGAAGGCTACACCTTC

v_call: TRBV4-1
d_call: -
clone_size: -
j_call: TRBJ1-1
cdr3_aa: CASSQGIRGGKTEAFF
cdr3_nt: TGCGCCAGCAGCCAAGGAATCAGGGGAGGAAAGACTGAAGCTTTCTTT

v_call: TRBV29-1
d_call: -
clone_size: once
j_call: TRBJ2-1
cdr3_aa: CSVERADNEQFF
cdr3_nt: TGCAGCGTTGAGCGGGCCGACAATGAGCAGTTCTTC

v_call: TRBV28
d_call: -
clone_size: -
j_call: TRBJ2-4
cdr3_aa: CASSPLGEIAKNIQYF
cdr3_nt: TGTGCCAGCAGCCCCCTAGGGGAAATAGCCAAAAACATTCAGTACTTC

v_call: TRBV24-1
d_call: TRBD2
clone_size: -
j_call: TRBJ2-1
cdr3_aa: CATSDLGTSGRGNEQFF
cdr3_nt: TGTGCCACCAGTGATTTGGGGACTAGCGGGAGAGGTAATGAGCAGTTCTTC

v_call: TRBV28
d_call: TRBD1
clone_size: -
j_call: TRBJ2-7
cdr3_aa: CASSTTGQGARSYEQYF
cdr3_nt: TGTGCCAGCAGTACAACCGGACAGGGGGCTCGGTCCTACGAGCAGTACTTC

v_call: TRBV20-1
d_call: -
clone_size: -
j_call: TRBJ1-1
cdr3_aa: CSALDAGKMNTEAFF
cdr3_nt: TGCAGTGCCCTGGACGCCGGAAAGATGAACACTGAAGCTTTCTTT

v_call: TRBV11-1
d_call: -
clone_size: few
j_call: TRBJ1-1
cdr3_aa: CASSRYSGLNTEAFF
cdr3_nt: TGTGCCAGCAGCAGGTATTCGGGACTGAACACTGAAGCTTTCTTT

v_call: TRBV5-4
d_call: TRBD1
clone_size: -
j_call: TRBJ1-1
cdr3_aa: CASSLGTEYTEAFF
cdr3_nt: TGTGCCAGCAGCTTAGGGACAGAATACACTGAAGCTTTCTTT

v_call: TRBV7-2
d_call: TRBD1
clone_size: -
j_call: TRBJ2-2
cdr3_aa: CASRTPRQGISGELFF
cdr3_nt: TGTGCCAGCAGGACTCCGAGACAGGGGATTTCCGGGGAGCTGTTTTTT

v_call: TRBV29-1
d_call: -
clone_size: -
j_call: TRBJ1-3
cdr3_aa: CSVEPFKGNTIYF
cdr3_nt: TGCAGCGTTGAGCCCTTTAAAGGAAACACCATATATTTT

v_call: TRBV20-1
d_call: -
clone_size: few
j_call: TRBJ2-3
cdr3_aa: CSARVRFAEDTQYF
cdr3_nt: TGCAGTGCTAGAGTCCGGTTCGCCGAGGATACGCAGTATTTT

v_call: TRBV12-3/TRBV12-4
d_call: -
clone_size: few
j_call: TRBJ2-7
cdr3_aa: CASSLGAGSYEQYF
cdr3_nt: TGTGCCAGCAGTTTAGGGGCAGGGTCCTACGAGCAGTACTTC

v_call: TRBV19
d_call: TRBD1
clone_size: few
j_call: TRBJ1-3
cdr3_aa: CASSPWTGGNTIYF
cdr3_nt: TGTGCCAGTAGTCCGTGGACAGGGGGCAACACCATATATTTT

v_call: TRBV12-3/TRBV12-4
d_call: -
clone_size: -
j_call: TRBJ1-6
cdr3_aa: CASSLRDYNNSPLHF
cdr3_nt: TGTGCCAGCAGCCTCAGGGATTACAATAATTCACCCCTCCACTTT

v_call: TRBV19
d_call: -
clone_size: -
j_call: TRBJ2-2
cdr3_aa: CASKILGDTGELFF
cdr3_nt: TGTGCCAGTAAGATTCTCGGGGACACCGGGGAGCTGTTTTTT

v_call: TRBV12-3/TRBV12-4
d_call: -
clone_size: -
j_call: TRBJ2-7
cdr3_aa: CASSRTRLYEQYF
cdr3_nt: TGTGCCAGCAGTCGGACACGCCTGTACGAGCAGTACTTC

v_call: TRBV20-1
d_call: -
clone_size: -
j_call: TRBJ2-1
cdr3_aa: CSAETRNQAYNEQFF
cdr3_nt: TGCAGTGCAGAGACTCGGAATCAGGCCTACAATGAGCAGTTCTTC

v_call: TRBV7-8
d_call: -
clone_size: -
j_call: TRBJ1-2
cdr3_aa: CASSDLSPLRGQGYGYTF
cdr3_nt: TGTGCCAGCAGCGATCTCTCCCCTCTACGGGGGCAGGGGTATGGCTACACCTTC

v_call: TRBV6-6
d_call: -
clone_size: once
j_call: TRBJ2-7
cdr3_aa: CASIQRYEQYF
cdr3_nt: TGTGCCAGCATCCAGAGGTACGAGCAGTACTTC

v_call: TRBV6-6
d_call: -
clone_size: -
j_call: TRBJ2-7
cdr3_aa: CASSYGGQAYEQYF
cdr3_nt: TGTGCCAGCAGTTACGGGGGACAAGCCTACGAGCAGTACTTC

v_call: TRBV6-5
d_call: TRBD1
clone_size: many
j_call: TRBJ2-1
cdr3_aa: CASSYSGTATYNEQFF
cdr3_nt: TGTGCCAGCAGTTACTCTGGGACAGCTACCTACAATGAGCAGTTCTTC

v_call: TRBV7-2
d_call: TRBD1
clone_size: few
j_call: TRBJ1-5
cdr3_aa: CASSLTGVVGQPQHF
cdr3_nt: TGTGCCAGCAGCCTGACAGGGGTGGTCGGTCAGCCCCAGCATTTT

v_call: TRBV7-8
d_call: -
clone_size: few
j_call: TRBJ1-3
cdr3_aa: CASSFRGGRSSGNTIYF
cdr3_nt: TGTGCCAGCAGCTTTCGGGGGGGGCGAAGCTCTGGAAACACCATATATTTT

v_call: TRBV28
d_call: -
clone_size: -
j_call: TRBJ2-1
cdr3_aa: CASSADSSHNEQFF
cdr3_nt: TGTGCCAGCAGTGCCGACTCGAGCCACAATGAGCAGTTCTTC

v_call: TRBV7-3
d_call: -
clone_size: many
j_call: TRBJ1-1
cdr3_aa: CASSLTQGSTEAFF
cdr3_nt: TGTGCCAGCAGCCTTACTCAGGGCAGCACTGAAGCTTTCTTT

v_call: TRBV11-2
d_call: TRBD1
clone_size: -
j_call: TRBJ2-5
cdr3_aa: CASSFNRGYQETQYF
cdr3_nt: TGTGCCAGCAGCTTCAACAGGGGGTATCAAGAGACCCAGTACTTC

v_call: TRBV7-2
d_call: TRBD1
clone_size: few
j_call: TRBJ1-5
cdr3_aa: CASTLGGREPQHF
cdr3_nt: TGTGCCAGCACCCTAGGGGGCAGGGAGCCCCAGCATTTT

v_call: TRBV7-9
d_call: -
clone_size: few
j_call: TRBJ2-3
cdr3_aa: CASSPPGPSDTQYF
cdr3_nt: TGTGCCAGCAGCCCCCCGGGGCCTTCAGATACGCAGTATTTT

v_call: TRBV4-2
d_call: -
clone_size: -
j_call: TRBJ1-1
cdr3_aa: CASSHGDGRKNTEAFF
cdr3_nt: TGTGCCAGCAGCCATGGAGATGGACGGAAGAACACTGAAGCTTTCTTT

v_call: TRBV7-3
d_call: -
clone_size: many
j_call: TRBJ2-1
cdr3_aa: CASSPIASADEQFF
cdr3_nt: TGTGCCAGCAGCCCGATTGCTAGCGCCGATGAGCAGTTCTTC

v_call: TRBV29-1
d_call: -
clone_size: -
j_call: TRBJ2-3
cdr3_aa: CSVEWGRTDTQYF
cdr3_nt: TGCAGCGTTGAATGGGGGCGCACAGATACGCAGTATTTT